This T cell receptor (beta chain) was sequenced in a study of blood T cells in healthy people across ages. Aged about 6 to 95, donors were systemically healthy Caucasians from Russia. Donors each provided roughly 11 milliliters of peripheral blood. Alongside a J-beta primer mix, a sample-barcoded 5' primer served in a second PCR lasting about 6 to 11 cycles. Every molecule of cDNA carried a tag from a template-switch adaptor with 12 random nucleotides. TCRdb passed the 5' RACE reads through MiXCR, listing each CDR3 protein once. The repertoire holds 890,000 or so distinct CDR3 sequences, under 80% seen once, with roughly a quarter in the top ten. This CDR3 spans 18 amino acids. CDR1 and CDR2 from the germline V gene are SGHRS and YFSETQ. Trimming took 0 bases from V and 2 from J; bases not matched to a gene: 12.

This TCR derives from a young man in good health. The sequenced sample was blood. The chain is built from TRBV5-1 and TRBJ2-7, with 9 positions matching TRBD1. The CDR3 DNA follows: TGCGCCAGCAGCTTGGATTGGGTGAGTGGGACAGGGACCTACGAGCAGTACTTC. This codes for CASSLDWVSGTGTYEQYF.